The 25 T cell receptor beta chains reported below all come from one sample, sequenced in a study of human T cells and chemical hapten exposure. As to treatment: therapeutic diphenylcyclopropenone sensitization with weekly scalp DPC. Individual cDNA molecules received unique molecular identifiers in the library. MiXCR, run by TCRdb on the reads, gives a single entry per CDR3 protein. The repertoire holds 680 or so distinct CDR3 sequences, roughly 70% seen once, with 7.6% in the top ten. This material consisted of whole blood, taken before DPC sensitization or 2, 6, or about 24 weeks after (not recorded which). These receptors were taken from an adult with alopecia areata. Some clones in this sample may be carry-over from other donors' samples. This table probably holds off-target reads from a library built for another chain.

This chain joins TRBV6-2 or TRBV6-3 and TRBJ2-1; no clear D gene. V gave up 1 base and J gave up 8 bases, with 12 bases separating them. CDR1 is MNHEY, CDR2 SVGEGT, per germline. This CDR3 is built from 14 residues. As DNA, the CDR3 is TGTGCCAGCAGTTACTTTTCGACCATTGATGAGCAGTTCTTC. Protein product: CASSYFSTIDEQFF.

The sample holds a few counts of this clonotype. This chain links TRBV20-1 with TRBJ2-3; 10 bases map to TRBD1. V was pared by 2 bases and J by 3 bases, with 5 bases of the junction left unmatched. The germline V gene has CDR1 DFQATT and CDR2 SNEGSKA (reference sequence). The CDR3 sequence is 15 residues long. CDR3 sequence (DNA): TGCAGTGCTAGACCCCTGGGACAGGGGACAGATACGCAGTATTTT. It translates to CSARPLGQGTDTQYF.

This sequence joins TRBV12-3 or TRBV12-4 and TRBJ2-7; D uncertain. This CDR3 region has 14 residues. Deletions cut 5 bases from V and 2 bases from J, with 13 bases between. Here the CDR3 reads CASSRAVTAYEQYF. CDR3 nucleotides: TGTGCCAGCAGTCGGGCAGTTACAGCCTACGAGCAGTACTTC.

The rearrangement uses TRBV11-2 and TRBJ2-5, with D unresolved. Trimming took 5 bases from V and 7 from J, leaving 17 bases between them. There are 14 residues in the CDR3. Germline V gene data show CDR1 as SGHAT and CDR2 as FQNNGV. CDR3 in DNA: TGTGCCAGCAGCCAAAACAACAGATTTGGGACCCAGTACTTC. This sequence encodes CASSQNNRFGTQYF.

This chain uses TRBV7-9 with TRBJ1-2, with D possibly being TRBD1 (6 bases). V was cut by 5 bases and J by 4 bases, with 8 bases left in between. Germline-derived CDR1 and CDR2 are SEHNR and FQNEAQ (reference sequence). The CDR3 is 12 amino acids. The CDR3 protein is CASSRQAYGYTF. In DNA, the CDR3 is TGTGCCAGCAGCCGACAGGCCTATGGCTACACCTTC.

The genes are TRBV29-1 and TRBJ2-5; TRBD1 aligns across 7 bases. Trimming took 4 bases from V and 5 from J; bases not matched to a gene: 7. Germline V gene sequence: CDR1 SQVTM, CDR2 ANQGSEA. The CDR3 consists of 13 residues. CDR3 sequence (DNA): TGCAGCGTTGCGACAGGGATAGGCGAGACCCAGTACTTC. This codes for CSVATGIGETQYF.

The chain carries TRBV9 and TRBJ2-2; 13 bases fit TRBD2. Per germline, CDR1 SGDLS and CDR2 YYNGEE. The CDR3 covers 17 residues. V dropped 1 base and J dropped 5; count of bases not matched to a gene: 5. The CDR3 DNA is TGTGCCAGCAGCGTAACAAGACTAGCGGGAGGAACCGGGGAGCTGTTTTTT. This gives the protein CASSVTRLAGGTGELFF.

The chain uses TRBV7-2 and TRBJ2-7; no definite D call. The CDR3 runs to 13 residues. Trimming took 1 base from V and 3 from J, leaving 7 bases between them. Looked up from germline, CDR1 is SGHTA and CDR2 is FQGNSA. The CDR3: CASSLVLGYEQYF. CDR3 nucleotides: TGTGCCAGCAGCTTAGTCTTAGGCTACGAGCAGTACTTC.

The chain combines TRBV3-1 with TRBJ1-2; D is unresolved. The CDR3 has 15 amino acids. Trimming took 1 base from V and 0 from J, leaving 9 bases between them. Looked up from germline, CDR1 is LGHDT and CDR2 is YNNKEL (reference sequence). CDR3 DNA sequence: TGTGCCAGCAGCCAAGTCCTCGACACTAACTATGGCTACACCTTC. It translates to CASSQVLDTNYGYTF.

This clonotype has only one observation. The V call is TRBV29-1, the J call TRBJ2-1, with 8 bases that match TRBD2. The CDR3 spans 15 residues. The germline V gene encodes CDR1 SQVTM and CDR2 ANQGSEA. V shed 4 bases and J 9 bases; nucleotides not matched to a gene: 14. CDR3 in DNA: TGCAGCGTTGGGATCCGACCGGGGGGGGAAATTGAGCAGTTCTTC. The encoded protein is CSVGIRPGGEIEQFF.

The chain couples TRBV18 to TRBJ2-2; D unresolved. Trimming took 2 bases from V and 4 from J, leaving 5 bases between them. This CDR3 has 13 amino acids. Germline V gives CDR1 KGHSH, CDR2 LQKENI. Here the CDR3 reads CASSPAPTGELFF. CDR3 nucleotides: TGTGCCAGCTCACCAGCACCCACCGGGGAGCTGTTTTTT.

The rearrangement joins TRBV7-8 to TRBJ2-5; D is ambiguous. From germline, CDR1 is SGHVS and CDR2 FQNEAQ. The CDR3 covers 14 residues. The ends were cut back, 2 bases at V and 1 base at J, with 8 bases in the middle. CDR3 loop: CASSLRRTQETQYF. CDR3 nucleotide sequence: TGTGCCAGCAGCTTACGGCGGACCCAAGAGACCCAGTACTTC.

The chain is built from TRBV12-3 or TRBV12-4 and TRBJ2-7; no firm D call. V was shortened by 6 bases and J by 3 bases, with 15 bases between the two germline ends. The length of the CDR3 is 14 residues. The CDR3 protein is CASSKRPGYYEQYF. The CDR3 region has the DNA TGTGCCAGCAGCAAACGACCGGGTTACTACGAGCAGTACTTC.

This clonotype was observed a few times. The chain is built from TRBV29-1 and TRBJ2-4; 7 nucleotides line up with TRBD2. The J segment lost 2 bases and the V segment lost 3 bases, leaving 7 bases of the junction unmatched. The CDR3 has 15 residues. Germline-derived CDR1 and CDR2 are SQVTM and ANQGSEA. CDR3 in amino acids: CSVELGGRSKNIQYF. The CDR3 DNA is TGCAGCGTTGAGCTGGGGGGGAGATCCAAAAACATTCAGTACTTC.

The rearrangement links TRBV5-5 to TRBJ2-3; the D is unclear. Trimming cost V 2 bases and J 6 bases, with 7 bases left between them. Germline V gives CDR1 SGHKS, CDR2 YYEKEE (reference sequence). The CDR3 runs 12 residues. CDR3 sequence: CASSLARDTQYF. CDR3 nucleotide sequence: TGTGCCAGCAGCTTAGCGAGGGATACGCAGTATTTT.

The genes are TRBV10-2 and TRBJ1-1; possibly TRBD1 for D (5 bases). CDR1 and CDR2 from the germline V gene are WSHSY and SAAADI. The V end lost 4 bases, the J end lost 4 bases, and 16 bases lay between the germline ends. The CDR3 is 15 amino acids. CDR3 sequence: CASSAGARKVTEAFF. The DNA for the CDR3 is TGCGCCAGCAGTGCCGGGGCGCGTAAGGTCACTGAAGCTTTCTTT.

The rearrangement uses TRBV7-2 and TRBJ2-3; D gene uncertain. The CDR3 runs to 15 residues. The ends were cut back, 1 base at V and 1 base at J, with 9 bases in the middle. CDR1 is SGHTA, CDR2 FQGNSA, per germline. As DNA, the CDR3 is TGTGCCAGCAGCTTAGTTGGCAGGCGCACAGATACGCAGTATTTT. It specifies CASSLVGRRTDTQYF.

The rearrangement uses TRBV12-3 or TRBV12-4 and TRBJ1-2; no definite D call. V was trimmed by 1 base and J by 6 bases, leaving 12 bases between them. There are 14 residues in the CDR3. The CDR3 nucleotides are TGTGCCAGCAGTTTAGGAGGGCTTTTGGATGGCTACACCTTC. Translated: CASSLGGLLDGYTF.

This rearrangement joins TRBV18 to TRBJ2-7, with 7 positions matching TRBD1. CDR1 and CDR2 from the germline V gene are KGHSH and LQKENI. V was clipped by 0 bases and J by 0 bases; unmatched bases: 5. The CDR3 is 16 residues long. In nucleotides, the CDR3 is TGTGCCAGCTCACCACCCGGGACAGCAAACTCCTACGAGCAGTACTTC. This codes for CASSPPGTANSYEQYF.

The gene calls are TRBV12-3 or TRBV12-4 and TRBJ2-1, with a possible D match to TRBD1 (6 bases). Trimming cost V 3 bases and J 6 bases, with 15 bases left between them. The CDR3 is 15 amino acids. The CDR3, as DNA: TGTGCCAGCAGTTTTGGGACATACCAAGCCAATGAGCAGTTCTTC. Its protein product is CASSFGTYQANEQFF.

V and J are TRBV18 and TRBJ2-1; D gene uncertain. Germline V gene lookup returns CDR1 KGHSH and CDR2 LQKENI. This CDR3 is 13 amino acids long. V was pared by 3 bases and J by 5 bases, with 8 bases between. CDR3 protein: CASSPAQNNEQFF. CDR3 in DNA: TGTGCCAGCTCACCGGCGCAGAACAATGAGCAGTTCTTC.

This chain connects TRBV19 to TRBJ1-5, with a possible D match to TRBD1 (5 bases). CDR1 and CDR2 (germline): LNHDA, SQIVND (reference sequence). V was shortened by 8 bases and J by 0 bases, with 17 bases between the two germline ends. This CDR3 contains 16 residues. In DNA, the CDR3 is TGTGCCAGTGGAATGGCGGGACTGAATAGCAATCAGCCCCAGCATTTT. Translating gives CASGMAGLNSNQPQHF. Full variable domain (rest looked up from reference TRBV19 and TRBJ1-5): DGGITQSPKYLFRKEGQNVTLSCEQNLNHDAMYWYRQDPGQGLRLIYYSQIVNDFQKGDIAEGYSVSREKKESFPLTVTSAQKNPTAFYLCASGMAGLNSNQPQHFGDGTRLSIL.

The V call is TRBV12-5, the J call TRBJ2-3, with a tentative D call TRBD1 (6 bases). The CDR3 runs 18 residues. Germline CDR1 and CDR2: LGHNT and FRNRAP. V lost 3 bases and J 0 bases, leaving 19 bases between the germline ends. CDR3 in DNA: TGTGCTAGTGGTTTAGCCAGGGGAGAAGCCTCTAGCACAGATACGCAGTATTTT. Translating gives CASGLARGEASSTDTQYF.

The chain recombines TRBV2 with TRBJ2-1; D is uncertain. CDR3 length: 14 residues. Per germline, CDR1 SNHLY and CDR2 FYNNEI. Between the trimmed V and J ends, which lost 6 bases and 10 bases, there was a span of 19 bases. In DNA, the CDR3 is TGTGCCAGCAGCCCCTCGGAGCCCCCGGCCGAGCAGTTCTTC. This translates into CASSPSEPPAEQFF.

The chain is built from TRBV7-2 and TRBJ2-3, with 8 bases matching TRBD2. The germline CDR1 and CDR2 sequences are SGHTA and FQGNSA. V lost 5 bases, J lost 5 bases, and 3 bases stayed unmatched. The CDR3 runs to 13 residues. CDR3 sequence reads: CASSRTSLDTQYF. The CDR3 coding sequence is TGTGCCAGCAGCCGGACTAGCCTAGATACGCAGTATTTT.